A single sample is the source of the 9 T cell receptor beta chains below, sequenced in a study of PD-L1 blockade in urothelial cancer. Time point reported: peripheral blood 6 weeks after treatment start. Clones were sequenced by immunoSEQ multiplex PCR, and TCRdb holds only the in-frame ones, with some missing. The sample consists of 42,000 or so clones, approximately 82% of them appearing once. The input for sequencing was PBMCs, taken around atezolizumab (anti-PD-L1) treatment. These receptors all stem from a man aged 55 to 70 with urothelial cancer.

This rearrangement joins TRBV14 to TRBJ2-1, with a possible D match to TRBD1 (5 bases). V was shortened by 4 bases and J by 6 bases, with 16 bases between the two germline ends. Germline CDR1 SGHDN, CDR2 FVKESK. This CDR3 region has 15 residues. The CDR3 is CASSPQGNARNEQFF. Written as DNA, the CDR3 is TGTGCCAGCAGCCCCCAGGGTAACGCCCGCAATGAGCAGTTCTTC.

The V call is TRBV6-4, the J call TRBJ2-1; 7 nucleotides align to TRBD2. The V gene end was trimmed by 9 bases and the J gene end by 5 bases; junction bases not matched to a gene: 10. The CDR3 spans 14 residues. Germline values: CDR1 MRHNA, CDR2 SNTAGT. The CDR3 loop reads CASKRDSANNEQFF. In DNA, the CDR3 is TGTGCCAGTAAGCGGGACTCGGCGAACAATGAGCAGTTCTTC.

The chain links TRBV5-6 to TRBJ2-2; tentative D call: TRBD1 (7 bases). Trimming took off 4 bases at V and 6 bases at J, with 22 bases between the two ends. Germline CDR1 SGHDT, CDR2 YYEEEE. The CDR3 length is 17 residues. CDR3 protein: CASSETSRQGGPGELFF. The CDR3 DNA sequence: TGTGCCAGCAGCGAAACAAGCCGACAGGGAGGCCCCGGGGAGCTGTTTTTT.

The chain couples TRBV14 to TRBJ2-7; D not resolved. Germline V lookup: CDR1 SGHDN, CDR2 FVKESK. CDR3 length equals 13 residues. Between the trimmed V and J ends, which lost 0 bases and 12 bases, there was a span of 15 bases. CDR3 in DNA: TGTGCCAGCAGCCAAGAGGAGATCCCTCCTCGGTACTTC. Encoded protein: CASSQEEIPPRYF.

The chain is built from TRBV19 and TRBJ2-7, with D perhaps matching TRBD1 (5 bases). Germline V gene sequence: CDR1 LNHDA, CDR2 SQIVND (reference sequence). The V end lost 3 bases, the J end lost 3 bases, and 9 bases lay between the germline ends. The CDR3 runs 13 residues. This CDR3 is CASSMVQGYEQYF. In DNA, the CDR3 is TGTGCCAGTAGTATGGTTCAGGGCTACGAGCAGTACTTC. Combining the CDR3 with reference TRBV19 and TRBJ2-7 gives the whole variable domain DGGITQSPKYLFRKEGQNVTLSCEQNLNHDAMYWYRQDPGQGLRLIYYSQIVNDFQKGDIAEGYSVSREKKESFPLTVTSAQKNPTAFYLCASSMVQGYEQYFGPGTRLTVT.

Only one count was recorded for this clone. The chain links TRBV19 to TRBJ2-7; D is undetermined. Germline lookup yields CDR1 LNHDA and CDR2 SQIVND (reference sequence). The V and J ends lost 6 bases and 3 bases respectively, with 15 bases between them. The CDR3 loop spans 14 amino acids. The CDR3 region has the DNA TGTGCCAGTAGCCCCTTGGGCTCGCTCTACGAGCAGTACTTC. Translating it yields CASSPLGSLYEQYF. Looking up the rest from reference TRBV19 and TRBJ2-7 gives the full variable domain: DGGITQSPKYLFRKEGQNVTLSCEQNLNHDAMYWYRQDPGQGLRLIYYSQIVNDFQKGDIAEGYSVSREKKESFPLTVTSAQKNPTAFYLCASSPLGSLYEQYFGPGTRLTVT.

The CDR3 coding sequence is TGCAGCGGGGTAGCGGGGGCGCACGGGGAGCTGTTTTTT. Protein: CSGVAGAHGELFF. The chain is built from TRBV29-1 and TRBJ2-2; 9 bases are a match to TRBD2. The CDR3 has 13 amino acids. The V segment lost 7 bases and the J segment 7 bases; nucleotides outside the gene matches: 7. Germline V lookup: CDR1 SQVTM, CDR2 ANQGSEA.

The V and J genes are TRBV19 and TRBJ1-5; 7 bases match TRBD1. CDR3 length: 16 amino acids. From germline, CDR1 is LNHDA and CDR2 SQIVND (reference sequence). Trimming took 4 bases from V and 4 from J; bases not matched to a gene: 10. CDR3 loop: CASSKHDRVGNQPQHF. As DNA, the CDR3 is TGTGCCAGTAGTAAACATGACAGGGTTGGGAATCAGCCCCAGCATTTT.

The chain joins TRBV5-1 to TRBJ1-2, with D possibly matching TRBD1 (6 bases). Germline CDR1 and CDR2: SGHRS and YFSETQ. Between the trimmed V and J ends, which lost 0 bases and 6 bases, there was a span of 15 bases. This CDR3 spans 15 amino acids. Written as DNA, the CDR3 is TGCGCCAGCAGCTTGGATAGCAGGGGAGTCAATGGCTACACCTTC. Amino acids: CASSLDSRGVNGYTF.